This section outlines one TCR beta chain sequence together with its context. Its antigen remains undetermined. No base-level quality is on record; no much larger clone is a single base apart. The immunoSEQ Assay, a bias-controlled multiplex PCR, was used to amplify TCRbeta CDR3 regions from genomic DNA. From the authors' description of their analysis: Within the assay, amplification of reference gene primers was used to estimate how many nucleated cells each sample contained. To quantify the absolute abundance of each unique TCRbeta CDR3 rearrangement, sequence reads were collapsed and filtered. Productive Simpson clonality was computed per sample as the square root of Simpson's diversity index over productive rearrangements. As stored in TCRdb, this immuneACCESS dataset retains in-frame rearrangements with V and J assigned. A fraction of the clones does not appear; measured against another copy, unresolved V genes explain less than half of the discrepancy, and the remainder lacks a known reason. That table furnishes V, J and clone size, whereas the DNA furnished D and trimming. The sample contains some 13,000 clones, approximately 70% of them found a single time. The ten largest clones capture 30% of the sample.

According to the germline V gene, CDR1 reads MNHEY and CDR2 reads SVGAGI. Compared with germline, V lacks 6 bases and J lacks 4 bases; bases without a gene match: 8. The CDR3 holds 14 amino acids from the cysteine to the phenylalanine. The only DNA kept is the CDR3, 42 bases in frame from the first base. The data derive from a study of blood T cell repertoires in COVID-19 (dated by TCRdb to the early 2020s). Describing the broader study: The collaborator samples originated in the United States, Italy and Spain and spanned the acute and convalescent phases of COVID-19. The sample metadata nearly always contained a de-identified subject ID, COVID-19 status, age in years and sex. The prospective study material was composed of cDNA or gDNA derived from T cells, B-cell-depleted T cells, or PBMCs. Samples came from the ongoing ImmuneRACE study (first 160 participants) plus 1,254 subjects from 6 global collaborators. The repertoires were made available in a free public database intended to serve as a resource for research on the immune response to SARS-CoV-2. Where available, HLA class I and class II types were taken from metadata supplied by the sample provider and were not determined by assay-based typing. Deeply sampled blood TCRbeta repertoires from subjects exposed to, actively infected with, or recovered from COVID-19 were included in the dataset. General study outcomes and caveats: The quantity of clinical and demographic metadata differed by source and by participant and was supplied without curation.

Whole blood was collected in K2EDTA tubes by collaborating institutions according to the institutions' own protocols. For TCRbeta analysis, collaborators shipped samples as frozen whole blood, isolated PBMCs, or DNA extracted from either of those sample types. The chain employs TRBV6-5 and TRBJ2-7, with 8 central nucleotides matching TRBD2. The sequenced sample was peripheral blood. The receptor comes from a human donor in a cohort sampled during active COVID-19. The CDR3 region: CASREAGGGYEQYF. The DNA sequence is as follows: TGTGCCAGCAGGGAGGCGGGAGGAGGGTACGAGCAGTACTTC.